The next 30 T cell receptor beta chains were all read from a single sample in a study of T-cell memory formation after mild COVID-19. TCRdb itself ran the 5' RACE reads through MiXCR, one entry per CDR3 protein. The repertoire holds around 410,000 distinct CDR3 sequences, with 20% to 30% as singletons. The sample was PBMCs or a T cell subset sorted from them (not recorded which). These receptors originate from an adult woman who had mild COVID-19 (a few samples of this study predate the infection). Cell type and time point are not known.

The V gene is TRBV12-3 or TRBV12-4, the J gene TRBJ1-2; the D gene is possibly TRBD1 (5 bases). The V end was cut by 5 bases, the J end by 4 bases, with 8 bases between. CDR3 length: 12 residues. Here the CDR3 DNA reads TGTGCCAGCAGTGATGACAGCTATGGCTACACCTTC. As protein: CASSDDSYGYTF.

This clonotype was detected a few times. The rearrangement joins TRBV4-1 to TRBJ2-7; TRBD2 matches 7 bases. The J segment lost 0 bases and the V segment lost 9 bases, leaving 5 bases of the junction unmatched. This CDR3 has 13 amino acids. From germline, CDR1 is MGHRA and CDR2 YSYEKL. The CDR3 DNA follows: TGCGCCAGTTCAGCGGGGCGCTCCTACGAGCAGTACTTC. It is translated as CASSAGRSYEQYF.

This clonotype was recorded at least ten times. J is TRBJ1-1 and V is TRBV10-3, with 12 bases matching TRBD1. The CDR3 is made up of 12 amino acids. Germline assignment: CDR1 ENHRY and CDR2 SYGVKD. CDR3 amino acids: CKGTGGNTEAFF. For the CDR3, the DNA is TGTAAGGGGACAGGGGGCAATACTGAAGCTTTCTTT.

This clonotype was observed a few times. The CDR3 region is CSARSGTAEYEQYF. The DNA of the CDR3 is TGCAGTGCTAGATCCGGGACAGCGGAATACGAGCAGTACTTC. This chain joins TRBV20-1 and TRBJ2-7; 7 nucleotides align to TRBD1. CDR3 length equals 14 residues. Germline CDR1 reads DFQATT; CDR2 reads SNEGSKA (reference sequence). V dropped 2 bases and J dropped 4; count of bases not matched to a gene: 8.

This chain connects TRBV4-3 to TRBJ2-2; D not resolved. V was cut by 1 base and J by 4 bases, with 10 bases left in between. Germline V CDR1 and CDR2: LGHNA, YSLEER. The CDR3 extends over 15 amino acids. CDR3 coding DNA: TGCGCCAGCAGCCAAGGTGGGCCTTTCACCGGGGAGCTGTTTTTT. Protein product: CASSQGGPFTGELFF.

The rearrangement links TRBV4-1 to TRBJ2-1; TRBD1 matches 7 bases. Trimming took 0 bases from V and 14 from J; bases not matched to a gene: 10. The CDR3 extends over 14 amino acids. Germline V gene sequence: CDR1 MGHRA, CDR2 YSYEKL. CDR3 sequence: CASSQDLFGTDEFF. In nucleotides, the CDR3 is TGCGCCAGCAGCCAAGATCTTTTTGGGACAGATGAGTTCTTC.

The chain links TRBV30 to TRBJ1-5, with 8 bases fitting TRBD1. The CDR3 has 13 residues. CDR1 is GTSNPN, CDR2 SVGIG, per germline (reference sequence). The V segment lost 3 bases and the J segment 5 bases; nucleotides outside the gene matches: 3. The CDR3 is CAWSPTGDQPQHF. For the CDR3, the DNA is TGTGCCTGGAGCCCGACAGGGGATCAGCCCCAGCATTTT. The entire variable domain, with the rest obtained from reference TRBV30 and TRBJ1-5, is as follows: SQTIHQWPATLVQPVGSPLSLECTVEGTSNPNLYWYRQAAGRGLQLLFYSVGIGQISSEVPQNLSASRPQDRQFILSSKKLLLSDSGFYLCAWSPTGDQPQHFGDGTRLSIL.

This clonotype was seen more than once but under ten times. V gene TRBV28 combines with J gene TRBJ1-6, with 10 bases that match TRBD1. The germline V gene encodes CDR1 MDHEN and CDR2 SYDVKM. J lost 8 bases, V lost 7 bases, and 5 bases had no gene match. This CDR3 comprises 14 residues. The DNA for the CDR3 is TGTGCCAGCATCCCAGGGACAGGGGATTCACCCCTCCACTTT. Translating gives CASIPGTGDSPLHF.

This clonotype has just a few counts. The rearrangement links TRBV6-2 or TRBV6-3 to TRBJ2-7; the match to TRBD1 covers 8 bases. In germline, CDR1 is MNHEY, CDR2 SVGEGT. The length of the CDR3 is 16 residues. With 6 bases clipped from V and 3 bases from J, the junction kept 13 bases outside the gene matches. CDR3 in DNA: TGTGCCAGCAGCCACGCCGGACAGGGTGGAGGCTACGAGCAGTACTTC. Amino acid sequence: CASSHAGQGGGYEQYF.

The genes are TRBV20-1 and TRBJ2-1; 8 bases fit TRBD2. Per germline, CDR1 DFQATT and CDR2 SNEGSKA (reference sequence). V shed 0 bases and J 8 bases; nucleotides not matched to a gene: 12. There are 16 residues in the CDR3. The CDR3 DNA is TGCAGTGCTAGAGATTCGGTGGGGCTAGCGGGTGATGAGCAGTTCTTC. Amino acids: CSARDSVGLAGDEQFF.

This chain uses TRBV7-9 with TRBJ2-7, with 7 bases lining up with TRBD2. The CDR3 sequence is 14 residues long. CDR1 and CDR2 (germline): SEHNR, FQNEAQ (reference sequence). V dropped 5 bases and J dropped 5; count of bases not matched to a gene: 9. The CDR3 region is CASSPPGLRHEQYF. Written as DNA, the CDR3 is TGTGCCAGCAGCCCACCGGGACTACGCCACGAGCAGTACTTC. Full variable domain (rest looked up from reference TRBV7-9 and TRBJ2-7): DTGVSQNPRHKITKRGQNVTFRCDPISEHNRLYWYRQTLGQGPEFLTYFQNEAQLEKSRLLSDRFSAERPKGSFSTLEIQRTEQGDSAMYLCASSPPGLRHEQYFGPGTRLTVT.

This clonotype was seen a few times. The CDR3 spells CASSQVMSEEQYF. CDR3 DNA sequence: TGTGCCAGCAGCCAAGTTATGTCCGAAGAGCAGTACTTC. The chain uses TRBV4-2 and TRBJ2-7; D gene ambiguous. The CDR3 runs 13 residues. CDR1 is LGHNA, CDR2 YNFKEQ, per germline. V lost 1 base and J 7 bases, leaving 11 bases between the germline ends.

This clonotype was picked up a small number of times. CDR3 DNA sequence: TGCGCCAGCAGCTCCTTCTATTGGCCCACAGATACGCAGTATTTT. It specifies CASSSFYWPTDTQYF. The chain couples TRBV5-1 to TRBJ2-3; no clear D gene. The V end was cut by 3 bases, the J end by 2 bases, with 13 bases between. The germline V gene has CDR1 SGHRS and CDR2 YFSETQ. The CDR3 consists of 15 residues.

The CDR3 region has the DNA TGTGCCAGCAGCTTAGGGCGACAGTCCGCGGCAGAGACCCAGTACTTC. Protein: CASSLGRQSAAETQYF. The J gene is TRBJ2-5, the V gene TRBV11-3, with D possibly matching TRBD1 (5 bases). Trimming took off 1 base at V and 4 bases at J, with 16 bases between the two ends. CDR1 is SGHNT, CDR2 YENEEA, per germline. The CDR3 is 16 residues long.

This chain joins TRBV4-1 and TRBJ1-1; D perhaps matches TRBD1 (6 bases). V was cut by 0 bases and J by 11 bases, with 19 bases left in between. The CDR3 length is 15 residues. CDR1 is MGHRA, CDR2 YSYEKL, per germline. The CDR3 loop is CASSQDRTPGGLAFF. Here the CDR3 DNA reads TGCGCCAGCAGCCAAGATCGGACCCCCGGGGGGCTGGCTTTCTTT.

This clonotype showed up just a few times. For the CDR3, the DNA is TGTGCCAGCAGTGACTCGAGTGGGGGGCGGCAGCGAAATGAGCAGTTCTTC. Its translation: CASSDSSGGRQRNEQFF. V and J are TRBV6-4 and TRBJ2-1; perhaps D is TRBD1 or TRBD2 (6 bases each). The ends were cut back, 0 bases at V and 7 bases at J, with 19 bases in the middle. The CDR3 has 17 residues. Germline V CDR1 and CDR2: MRHNA, SNTAGT.

The chain uses TRBV7-9 and TRBJ2-6; D ambiguous. In germline, CDR1 is SEHNR, CDR2 FQNEAQ (reference sequence). The V gene lost 2 bases and the J gene lost 2 bases, with 7 bases spanning the gap. The CDR3 is 15 residues long. CDR3 DNA sequence: TGTGCCAGCAGCTTATCTACTCCTGGGGCCAACGTCCTGACTTTC. The encoded protein is CASSLSTPGANVLTF.

The V and J genes are TRBV7-9 and TRBJ1-1; D is unresolved. CDR1 SEHNR and CDR2 FQNEAQ come from the germline V gene (reference sequence). This CDR3 contains 15 residues. The V and J ends lost 1 base and 1 base respectively, with 10 bases between them. The CDR3 DNA follows: TGTGCCAGCAGCTTAGGGATATTGGGGAACACTGAAGCTTTCTTT. Translation gives CASSLGILGNTEAFF.

The gene calls are TRBV5-1 and TRBJ2-7; D is uncertain. The ends were cut back, 0 bases at V and 2 bases at J, with 9 bases in the middle. The V gene's germline CDR1 is SGHRS and CDR2 YFSETQ. CDR3 length: 14 amino acids. The CDR3 spells CASSLGDLPYEQYF. DNA for the CDR3: TGCGCCAGCAGCTTGGGAGACTTACCCTACGAGCAGTACTTC.

The chain carries TRBV9 and TRBJ2-1; a possible D gene is TRBD2 (6 bases). Germline assignment: CDR1 SGDLS and CDR2 YYNGEE. The length of the CDR3 is 15 residues. Between the trimmed V and J ends, which lost 0 bases and 7 bases, there was a span of 14 bases. The CDR3 sequence: CASSVDVAGRNEQFF. The CDR3 bases are TGTGCCAGCAGCGTAGATGTCGCGGGAAGGAATGAGCAGTTCTTC. The entire variable domain, with the rest obtained from reference TRBV9 and TRBJ2-1, is as follows: DSGVTQTPKHLITATGQRVTLRCSPRSGDLSVYWYQQSLDQGLQFLIQYYNGEERAKGNILERFSAQQFPDLHSELNLSSLELGDSALYFCASSVDVAGRNEQFFGPGTRLTVL.

This sequence joins TRBV5-4 and TRBJ1-1; D gene ambiguous. Germline CDR1 reads SGHNT; CDR2 reads YYREEE (reference sequence). The V end lost 6 bases, the J end lost 6 bases, and 15 bases lay between the germline ends. CDR3 length: 13 residues. The CDR3 nucleotides read TGTGCCAGCAAACCCCCAGGTTTCGCTGAAGCTTTCTTT. Protein sequence: CASKPPGFAEAFF.

In its sample, this clonotype was seen a few times. The chain has TRBV6-1 and TRBJ2-3, with D possibly matching TRBD1 (5 bases). This CDR3 is 15 amino acids long. The germline V gene has CDR1 MNHNS and CDR2 SASEGT. V shed 6 bases and J shed 3 bases, with 16 bases lying between them. CDR3: CASRVKPGWTDTQYF. As DNA, the CDR3 is TGTGCCAGCAGGGTGAAACCAGGGTGGACAGATACGCAGTATTTT.

This clonotype has a count of ten or more. This rearrangement joins TRBV5-1 to TRBJ2-3; the D gene is possibly TRBD1 (6 bases). V dropped 4 bases and J dropped 2 bases, with 11 bases sitting between them. Germline V gene sequence: CDR1 SGHRS, CDR2 YFSETQ. The CDR3 sequence is 14 residues long. The CDR3 coding sequence is TGCGCCAGCAGCCGGACAGTAGACACAGATACGCAGTATTTT. It encodes CASSRTVDTDTQYF.

The sample holds a few counts of this clonotype. This chain links TRBV25-1 with TRBJ1-2; D remains ambiguous. V lost 1 base to trimming and J lost 4 bases, with 7 bases between them. CDR3 length: 13 amino acids. The germline V gene has CDR1 MGHDK and CDR2 SYGVNS. DNA for the CDR3: TGTGCCAGCAGTGAATCGGCGGGCTATGGCTACACCTTC. It yields the protein CASSESAGYGYTF.

This sequence joins TRBV12-3 or TRBV12-4 and TRBJ1-5; 10 bases agree with TRBD1. Trimming removed 5 bases from V and 5 bases from J; junction bases left unmatched: 3. The CDR3 sequence is 14 residues long. The CDR3 spells CASSDGTGDQPQHF. The CDR3 DNA follows: TGTGCCAGCAGTGACGGGACAGGGGATCAGCCCCAGCATTTT.

This clonotype was counted a few times. The chain has TRBV7-8 and TRBJ2-5; TRBD2 matches at 9 bases. V lost 5 bases to trimming and J lost 10 bases; unmatched junction nucleotides: 8. Germline V CDR1 and CDR2: SGHVS, FQNEAQ. CDR3 length equals 13 residues. CDR3 coding DNA: TGTGCCAGCAGCCCACGGGCTAGCGGGGACCAGTACTTC. This encodes CASSPRASGDQYF.

This chain connects TRBV13 to TRBJ1-1; D is uncertain. With 4 bases removed from V and 8 bases from J, the gap between germline ends came to 14 bases. This CDR3 has 13 residues. Germline loops: CDR1 PRHDT, CDR2 FYEKMQ (reference sequence). In DNA, the CDR3 is TGTGCCAGCAGCTCCCAGGCAAGGGAAGAAGCTTTCTTT. Translating gives CASSSQAREEAFF.

The chain links TRBV9 to TRBJ1-1, with D perhaps matching TRBD1 (6 bases). The CDR3 is 14 residues long. Trimming removed 0 bases from V and 8 bases from J, with 14 bases in between. The germline CDR1 and CDR2 sequences are SGDLS and YYNGEE. For the CDR3, the DNA is TGTGCCAGCAGCGTAGGAGGACAGACCCCCGAAGCTTTCTTT. Amino acids: CASSVGGQTPEAFF.

The rearrangement joins TRBV5-1 to TRBJ1-6; D possibly corresponds to TRBD1 (6 bases). CDR1 and CDR2 from the germline V gene are SGHRS and YFSETQ. This CDR3 has 15 residues. V was cut by 2 bases and J by 6 bases, with 12 bases left in between. The CDR3 DNA reads TGCGCCAGCAGCTTAACAGGGCGCGGTAATTCACCCCTCCACTTT. Protein product: CASSLTGRGNSPLHF.

This clonotype was seen only a few times. The chain links TRBV18 to TRBJ2-1; 14 nucleotides match TRBD2. CDR1 KGHSH and CDR2 LQKENI come from the germline V gene. The CDR3 spans 15 residues. The ends lost 5 bases at V and 7 bases at J; junction bases unmatched: 4. CDR3 DNA sequence: TGTGCCAGCTCAAAGGGACTAGCGGGAGAAAATGAGCAGTTCTTC. As protein: CASSKGLAGENEQFF. The full variable domain, in which reference TRBV18 and TRBJ2-1 provide the parts outside the CDR3, is NAGVMQNPRHLVRRRGQEARLRCSPMKGHSHVYWYRQLPEEGLKFMVYLQKENIIDESGMPKERFSAEFPKEGPSILRIQQVVRGDSAAYFCASSKGLAGENEQFFGPGTRLTVL.